This TCR beta chain was captured by sequencing in a study of early T cells in non-severe SARS-CoV-2 infection. Germline CDR1 reads MNHEY; CDR2 reads SMNVEV (reference sequence). The CDR3 contains 14 residues. Trimming stripped 3 bases from V and 3 bases from J, with 12 bases between. Individual cDNA molecules each received unique molecular identifiers attached to them. TCRdb used MiXCR to reprocess the 5' RACE reads, holding one entry per CDR3 protein. The top ten hold around 4% of the sample, which has around 67,000 distinct CDR3 sequences, roughly 10% seen once. This clonotype appeared many times. The chain links TRBV27 to TRBJ2-7; the D is unclear. The TCR was taken from an adult who was a healthcare worker with PCR-confirmed SARS-CoV-2 infection or an uninfected control (not recorded which). The sequenced material came from whole blood. The CDR3 is CASSFSGTNYEQYF. The CDR3 DNA reads TGTGCCAGCAGTTTTTCAGGTACCAACTACGAGCAGTACTTC.